This TCR beta chain was profiled in a study of blood T cell repertoires in COVID-19. In germline, CDR1 is LGHDT, CDR2 YNNKEL (reference sequence). The CDR3 loop spans 14 amino acids. Trimming removed 3 bases at V and 2 bases at J, with 8 bases between. Profiled with immunoSEQ multiplex PCR; TCRdb holds only in-frame clones, not every one. The data contain a few hundred thousand clones, 89% of them singletons. The clonotype originates from a woman in her 30s with COVID-19, enrolled during active disease. The specimen was peripheral blood. The genes are TRBV3-1 (or the pseudogene TRBV3-2) and TRBJ1-3; possibly TRBD1 for D (6 bases). The CDR3 is CASSHRGAGNTIYF. The CDR3 DNA reads TGTGCCAGCAGCCACAGGGGTGCTGGAAACACCATATATTTT.